One and the same sample provided the 5 T cell receptor beta chains below, sequenced in a study of response to subunit inactivated influenza vaccine. TCRdb reprocessed the RT-PCR reads via MiXCR and lists one record per CDR3 protein. The sample consists of some 200,000 distinct CDR3 sequences, around 12% of them appearing once. In addition, the sample was reused for a study of T cells expressing NK-cell markers. That source reports: 5'RACE template switching with UMIs produced the TCR beta cDNA.

Specimen: CD8+ T cells sorted from PBMCs, collected roughly 12 days after vaccination. These receptors originate from a man in his fifties who received an inactivated influenza vaccine.

The chain joins TRBV24-1 to TRBJ2-7, with a weak D call TRBD1 (5 bases). Per germline, CDR1 KGHDR and CDR2 SFDVKD. Trimming pared 1 base from V and 4 bases from J, leaving 7 bases between. This CDR3 region has 13 residues. The CDR3 region has the DNA TGTGCCACCAGTGATTTCCAGGGATACGAGCAGTACTTC. Its protein product is CATSDFQGYEQYF.

The gene calls are TRBV13 and TRBJ2-3; TRBD2 might be the D (6 bases). This CDR3 has 14 residues. Germline CDR1 and CDR2: PRHDT and FYEKMQ (reference sequence). Trimming removed 5 bases at V and 3 bases at J, with 12 bases between. The CDR3 region has the DNA TGTGCCAGCAGCCCCAGGGAGGTTACAGATACGCAGTATTTT. It encodes CASSPREVTDTQYF.

This clonotype came up many times. This chain links TRBV2 with TRBJ2-7; D remains ambiguous. This CDR3 comprises 14 residues. V was trimmed by 6 bases and J by 3 bases, leaving 15 bases between them. CDR1 and CDR2 from the germline V gene are SNHLY and FYNNEI. CDR3 in DNA: TGTGCCAGCAGCCCTACCTCCGGACGCTACGAGCAGTACTTC. Its protein is CASSPTSGRYEQYF.

There are a few counts of this clonotype. The chain links TRBV9 to TRBJ1-1; D unresolved. The V end was cut by 0 bases, the J end by 1 base, with 7 bases between. The CDR3 is made up of 14 amino acids. The V gene's germline CDR1 is SGDLS and CDR2 YYNGEE. CDR3 sequence: CASSVGAGNTEAFF. The CDR3 DNA reads as TGTGCCAGCAGCGTAGGAGCCGGGAACACTGAAGCTTTCTTT.

This rearrangement joins TRBV4-1 to TRBJ2-3, with 10 bases that match TRBD2. CDR3 size: 16 residues. Germline CDR1 MGHRA, CDR2 YSYEKL. V trimming: 1 base; J trimming: 2 bases; junction bases outside the gene matches: 3. Written as DNA, the CDR3 is TGCGCCAGCAGCCAAGCTAGCGGGGGTGTCACAGATACGCAGTATTTT. Residues: CASSQASGGVTDTQYF.